Each of the 19 T cell receptor beta chains below was sequenced from the same sample in a study of T-cell reconstitution after alpha-beta-depleted transplantation in children. Unique molecular identifiers were incorporated during preparation of the TCRbeta library. TCRdb reanalysed the PCR reads using MiXCR and keeps one entry per CDR3 protein. The table lists roughly 340,000 distinct CDR3 sequences, around 15% of them singletons. The material was PBMCs, mostly from graft donor cells, obtained 360 days after TCRalphabeta/CD19-depleted stem cell transplant. The source of these receptors is a male patient aged 2-10 years who had a stem cell transplant for acute lymphoblastic leukemia, so the T cells may come from the graft donor.

V and J are TRBV20-1 and TRBJ2-1, with no clear D. Germline V CDR1 and CDR2: DFQATT, SNEGSKA (reference sequence). V lost 6 bases, J lost 8 bases, and 14 bases lay in between. CDR3 length: 12 amino acids. CDR3 protein: CSAAITGDEQFF. The CDR3 DNA follows: TGCAGTGCCGCTATAACCGGCGATGAGCAGTTCTTC.

This clonotype was seen a handful of times. The chain has TRBV12-3 or TRBV12-4 and TRBJ2-7; no clear D gene. Trimming removed 5 bases at V and 3 bases at J, with 11 bases between. The CDR3 totals 13 residues. The CDR3 here is CASSLTENYEQYF. The CDR3 DNA reads as TGTGCCAGCAGTCTGACTGAAAACTACGAGCAGTACTTC.

In its sample, this clonotype was seen a few times. This chain connects TRBV6-4 to TRBJ2-7; 13 positions agree with TRBD2. After removal of 10 bases from V and 3 bases from J, the junction contained 6 bases not matched to a gene. Germline V CDR1 and CDR2: MRHNA, SNTAGT. CDR3 length: 14 amino acids. This CDR3 reads CANPGLAGRYEQYF. In DNA form, the CDR3 reads TGTGCCAACCCGGGACTAGCGGGACGCTACGAGCAGTACTTC.

This clonotype was seen more than once but under ten times. The chain links TRBV4-1 to TRBJ2-3, with TRBD2 as a possible D gene (6 bases). This CDR3 has 15 residues. CDR1 is MGHRA and CDR2 is YSYEKL in the germline V gene. The V end lost 0 bases, the J end lost 5 bases, and 12 bases lay between the germline ends. CDR3 sequence reads: CASSQEGPSVDTQYF. CDR3 DNA sequence: TGCGCCAGCAGCCAAGAAGGTCCTAGCGTAGATACGCAGTATTTT.

At least ten counts were recorded for this clonotype. V gene TRBV6-2 or TRBV6-3 combines with J gene TRBJ2-3, with a tentative D call TRBD2 (5 bases). The CDR3 covers 14 residues. The germline V gene has CDR1 MNHEY and CDR2 SVGEGT. V was pared by 1 base and J by 5 bases, with 10 bases between. The CDR3 DNA follows: TGTGCCAGCAGTTACTATAGCGCTGGAGATACGCAGTATTTT. Amino acid sequence: CASSYYSAGDTQYF.

This clonotype was seen many times. The J gene is TRBJ2-5, the V gene TRBV28; the D gene could be TRBD1 or TRBD2 (6 bases each). V dropped 3 bases and J dropped 4 bases, with 12 bases sitting between them. Germline V gene sequence: CDR1 MDHEN, CDR2 SYDVKM. This CDR3 is built from 14 residues. The chain's CDR3 is CASSFSGAGETQYF. The CDR3 nucleotides are TGTGCCAGCAGTTTTTCGGGGGCTGGAGAGACCCAGTACTTC.

The chain couples TRBV11-3 to TRBJ2-2; D possibly matches TRBD1 or TRBD2 (6 bases each). The CDR3 is made up of 17 amino acids. Germline V gene sequence: CDR1 SGHNT, CDR2 YENEEA. V dropped 3 bases and J dropped 1 base, with 15 bases sitting between them. The CDR3 protein is CASSLTWGARNTGELFF. CDR3 DNA: TGTGCCAGCAGCTTGACCTGGGGGGCTAGGAACACCGGGGAGCTGTTTTTT.

There are a few counts of this clonotype. The V call is TRBV5-1, the J call TRBJ2-3; a weak D match, TRBD2 (6 bases). The CDR3 length is 16 residues. The germline gives CDR1 SGHRS, CDR2 YFSETQ. V was clipped by 3 bases and J by 0 bases, with 14 bases between them. The DNA of the CDR3 is TGCGCCAGCAGCTCGCAGGTGGGGGGAAGCACAGATACGCAGTATTTT. Protein sequence: CASSSQVGGSTDTQYF.

This clonotype showed up just a few times. The rearrangement uses TRBV11-3 and TRBJ2-3; TRBD1 agrees at 7 bases. Germline V CDR1 and CDR2: SGHNT, YENEEA. The CDR3 runs 13 residues. The trim removed 5 bases at V and 6 bases at J, leaving 5 bases unmatched. This CDR3 is CASSPRDSDTQYF. The CDR3 nucleotides read TGTGCCAGCAGCCCCAGGGACAGCGATACGCAGTATTTT.

This clonotype has a handful of counts. The V gene is TRBV28, the J gene TRBJ2-3; D remains ambiguous. Between the trimmed V and J ends, which lost 4 bases and 3 bases, there was a span of 17 bases. CDR1 and CDR2 from the germline V gene are MDHEN and SYDVKM. The CDR3 is made up of 16 amino acids. The CDR3 DNA follows: TGTGCCAGCAGTTGGGTAACTTATACTACTACAGATACGCAGTATTTT. Translation gives CASSWVTYTTTDTQYF. Drawing the rest from reference TRBV28 and TRBJ2-3, the complete variable domain is DVKVTQSSRYLVKRTGEKVFLECVQDMDHENMFWYRQDPGLGLRLIYFSYDVKMKEKGDIPEGYSVSREKKERFSLILESASTNQTSMYLCASSWVTYTTTDTQYFGPGTRLTVL.

This clonotype was detected a few times. The chain links TRBV5-1 to TRBJ2-1; D perhaps matches TRBD1 (5 bases). This CDR3 is built from 12 residues. V lost 5 bases, J lost 5 bases, and 8 bases lay in between. Germline-derived CDR1 and CDR2 are SGHRS and YFSETQ. CDR3 protein: CASRWTNNEQFF. The CDR3 DNA reads TGCGCCAGCAGGTGGACAAACAATGAGCAGTTCTTC. Filled out from reference TRBV5-1 and TRBJ2-1, the complete variable domain reads KAGVTQTPRYLIKTRGQQVTLSCSPISGHRSVSWYQQTPGQGLQFLFEYFSETQRNKGNFPGRFSGRQFSNSRSEMNVSTLELGDSALYLCASRWTNNEQFFGPGTRLTVL.

This clonotype has more than one count but fewer than ten. V and J are TRBV12-3 or TRBV12-4 and TRBJ2-7, with TRBD2 matching over 9 bases. CDR3 length: 14 residues. J gave up 2 bases and V 10 bases, and 9 bases lay outside the gene matches. In DNA form, the CDR3 reads TGTGCCACCGCCCCGACTAGCGGAGCCTACGAGCAGTACTTC. The encoded protein is CATAPTSGAYEQYF.

This clonotype was detected only a few times. This chain connects TRBV29-1 to TRBJ2-1; TRBD1 aligns across 12 bases. The CDR3 covers 12 residues. V gave up 6 bases and J gave up 14 bases; unmatched junction bases: 8. The germline gives CDR1 SQVTM, CDR2 ANQGSEA. The CDR3 loop is CSVGTGGPGEFF. CDR3 DNA sequence: TGCAGCGTGGGGACAGGGGGCCCCGGGGAGTTCTTC.

CDR3 in amino acids: CASSYWREGPDTQYF. The CDR3 nucleotides read TGTGCCAGCAGTTACTGGCGGGAGGGCCCAGATACGCAGTATTTT. The rearrangement links TRBV6-2 or TRBV6-3 to TRBJ2-3; 9 bases line up with TRBD2. This CDR3 region has 15 residues. Germline V gene data show CDR1 as MNHEY and CDR2 as SVGEGT. V was clipped by 1 base and J by 4 bases; unmatched bases: 3.

J is TRBJ2-6 and V is TRBV12-3 or TRBV12-4; TRBD1 agrees at 8 bases. Trimming removed 4 bases from V and 3 bases from J; junction bases left unmatched: 5. There are 16 residues in the CDR3. Here the CDR3 DNA reads TGTGCCAGCAGTTCCATACAGGGGGTTGGGGCCAACGTCCTGACTTTC. It is translated as CASSSIQGVGANVLTF.

CDR3 in DNA: TGTGCCAGCAGCGCCACAGGGAGGTCCTACAATGAGCAGTTCTTC. Its translation: CASSATGRSYNEQFF. The chain carries TRBV7-3 and TRBJ2-1, with D tentatively TRBD1 or TRBD2 (6 bases each). V lost 5 bases and J lost 1, with 12 bases in between. The CDR3 runs 15 residues. CDR1 SGHTA and CDR2 FQGTGA come from the germline V gene.

This clonotype showed up just a few times. The chain employs TRBV29-1 and TRBJ2-1; TRBD1 aligns across 7 bases. The CDR3 has 13 amino acids. The germline CDR1 and CDR2 sequences are SQVTM and ANQGSEA. Trimming took 4 bases from V and 9 from J; bases not matched to a gene: 9. The CDR3 nucleotides are TGCAGCGTTGCAAGGGGGCGGGTGGGTGAGCAGTTCTTC. Translating it yields CSVARGRVGEQFF.

This clonotype was seen a few times. The chain has TRBV4-3 and TRBJ2-3, with D hard to call. The germline gives CDR1 LGHNA, CDR2 YSLEER. The ends were cut back, 2 bases at V and 6 bases at J, with 15 bases in the middle. This CDR3 has 15 residues. This CDR3 reads CASSQTPGLLDTQYF. The CDR3 DNA reads as TGCGCCAGCAGCCAAACCCCGGGCCTCTTGGATACGCAGTATTTT.

The chain employs TRBV5-1 and TRBJ1-4; TRBD1 might be the D (6 bases). V shed 0 bases and J shed 3 bases, with 9 bases lying between them. Germline V lookup: CDR1 SGHRS, CDR2 YFSETQ. The CDR3 contains 15 residues. The CDR3 spells CASSLATGPNEKLFF. CDR3 sequence (DNA): TGCGCCAGCAGCTTGGCGACAGGTCCTAATGAAAAACTGTTTTTT.